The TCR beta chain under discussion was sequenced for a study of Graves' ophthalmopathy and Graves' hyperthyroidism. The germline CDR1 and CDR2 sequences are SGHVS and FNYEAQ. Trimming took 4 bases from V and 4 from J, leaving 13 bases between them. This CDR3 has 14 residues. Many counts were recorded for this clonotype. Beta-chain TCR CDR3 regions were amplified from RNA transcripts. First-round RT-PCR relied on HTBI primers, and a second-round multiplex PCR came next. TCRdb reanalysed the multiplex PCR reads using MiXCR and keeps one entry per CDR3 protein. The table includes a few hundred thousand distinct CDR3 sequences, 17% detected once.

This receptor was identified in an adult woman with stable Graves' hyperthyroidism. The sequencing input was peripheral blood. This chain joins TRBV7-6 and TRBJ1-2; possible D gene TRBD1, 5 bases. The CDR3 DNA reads TGTGCCAGCAGCTCAGGTCGGGGGAGCTATGGCTACACCTTC. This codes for CASSSGRGSYGYTF.